This is a list of T cell receptor beta chains from one sample in a study of response to subunit inactivated influenza vaccine. TCRdb ran MiXCR on the RT-PCR reads and lists one entry per CDR3 protein. The data contain 500,000 to 750,000 distinct CDR3 sequences, around 15% of them singletons. This material consisted of PBMCs from blood, taken 11 to 12 days after vaccination. The receptors come from a middle-aged man who received an inactivated influenza vaccine. Both conserved end residues are part of each CDR3. The D gene is left open where the match is weak. Only some rows state a clone size, as once, few, many or a class for expanded clones.

J: TRBJ1-5; D: NA; size: few; V: TRBV21-1; CDR3: CASSKAQGQGDDYSNQPQHF; DNA: TGTGCCAGCAGCAAAGCGCAGGGACAGGGCGACGATTATAGCAATCAGCCCCAGCATTTT
J: TRBJ2-7; D: NA; size: few; V: TRBV7-6; CDR3: CASSRGRTGAPGEQYF; DNA: TGTGCCAGCAGCCGCGGGCGGACGGGAGCTCCCGGCGAGCAGTACTTC
J: TRBJ2-7; D: TRBD1; size: few; V: TRBV5-1; CDR3: CASSLVDRVYEQYF; DNA: TGCGCCAGCAGCTTGGTAGACAGGGTCTACGAGCAGTACTTC
J: TRBJ2-2; D: NA; size: few; V: TRBV29-1; CDR3: CSVGTPGMNTGELFF; DNA: TGCAGCGTTGGGACGCCAGGGATGAACACCGGGGAGCTGTTTTTT
J: TRBJ2-5; D: NA; size: NA; V: TRBV2; CDR3: CASSVAQETQYF; DNA: TGTGCCAGCAGTGTGGCGCAAGAGACCCAGTACTTC
J: TRBJ2-2; D: NA; size: NA; V: TRBV7-9; CDR3: CASSSTSSTGELFF; DNA: TGTGCCAGCAGCTCTACTAGTTCCACCGGGGAGCTGTTTTTT
J: TRBJ2-7; D: NA; size: few; V: TRBV7-9; CDR3: CASSRGDYFDEQYF; DNA: TGTGCCAGCAGCCGAGGGGATTATTTCGACGAGCAGTACTTC
J: TRBJ1-2; D: NA; size: NA; V: TRBV6-2/TRBV6-3; CDR3: CASQPTANYGYTF; DNA: TGTGCCAGCCAACCGACTGCTAACTATGGCTACACCTTC
J: TRBJ2-5; D: TRBD1; size: NA; V: TRBV20-1; CDR3: CSAGDSHQETQYF; DNA: TGCAGTGCAGGGGACAGCCACCAAGAGACCCAGTACTTC
J: TRBJ2-1; D: TRBD2; size: NA; V: TRBV9; CDR3: CASSPISGRTYNEQFF; DNA: TGTGCCAGCAGCCCCATTAGCGGGAGAACCTACAATGAGCAGTTCTTC
J: TRBJ2-1; D: TRBD2; size: NA; V: TRBV28; CDR3: CASSPAGLQFF; DNA: TGTGCCAGCAGTCCAGCGGGACTGCAGTTCTTC
J: TRBJ2-3; D: NA; size: NA; V: TRBV7-9; CDR3: CASSLIAGTDTQYF; DNA: TGTGCCAGCAGCTTAATCGCAGGGACAGATACGCAGTATTTT
J: TRBJ2-1; D: TRBD1; size: few; V: TRBV6-1; CDR3: CASNNRDRGRDEQFF; DNA: TGTGCCAGCAACAACCGGGACAGGGGTAGGGATGAGCAGTTCTTC
J: TRBJ2-3; D: TRBD1; size: NA; V: TRBV11-1; CDR3: CASSLGSLVQGGTDTQYF; DNA: TGTGCCAGCAGCTTAGGATCGTTGGTGCAGGGGGGCACAGATACGCAGTATTTT
J: TRBJ2-5; D: NA; size: NA; V: TRBV6-2/TRBV6-3; CDR3: CASTFRGRETQYF; DNA: TGTGCCAGCACCTTCAGGGGAAGAGAGACCCAGTACTTC
J: TRBJ1-4; D: TRBD1; size: NA; V: TRBV4-1; CDR3: CASSPGQGINEKLFF; DNA: TGCGCCAGCAGCCCGGGACAGGGGATTAATGAAAAACTGTTTTTT
J: TRBJ2-1; D: TRBD2; size: few; V: TRBV25-1; CDR3: CASSEGGLAGNEQFF; DNA: TGTGCCAGCAGTGAAGGGGGGTTAGCGGGCAATGAGCAGTTCTTC
J: TRBJ1-6; D: NA; size: NA; V: TRBV4-1; CDR3: CASSQLPLGSPLHF; DNA: TGCGCCAGCAGCCAACTCCCCCTGGGTTCACCCCTCCACTTT
J: TRBJ2-5; D: TRBD2; size: few; V: TRBV7-9; CDR3: CASSLKQLAGRGETQYF; DNA: TGTGCCAGCAGCTTAAAGCAACTAGCGGGAAGAGGGGAGACCCAGTACTTC
J: TRBJ2-6; D: NA; size: NA; V: TRBV29-1; CDR3: CSSREGANVLTF; DNA: TGCAGCTCAAGAGAAGGGGCCAACGTCCTGACTTTC